These 15 T cell receptor beta chains originate from one sample sequenced in a study of identical twins. TCRdb redid the calling of the 5' RACE reads with MiXCR, one entry per CDR3 protein. The data show 450,000 to 500,000 distinct CDR3 sequences, 13% to 15% seen once. The sample also formed part of further work on yellow fever vaccine responses in identical twins.

Sequenced material: CD4+ T cells sorted from blood. These receptor sequences come from a woman aged 18-30 years in good health.

This clonotype was counted ten times or more. The chain couples TRBV4-2 to TRBJ2-7, with D uncertain. With 0 bases removed from V and 0 bases from J, the gap between germline ends came to 9 bases. The CDR3 loop spans 15 amino acids. Per germline, CDR1 LGHNA and CDR2 YNFKEQ. CDR3 amino acids: CASSQEFTSSYEQYF. CDR3 bases: TGTGCCAGCAGCCAAGAATTCACCAGCTCCTACGAGCAGTACTTC.

This clonotype was recorded many times. The gene calls are TRBV5-1 and TRBJ2-1; 14 bases are a match to TRBD2. Trimming took 5 bases from V and 5 from J; bases not matched to a gene: 9. This CDR3 region has 17 residues. The germline CDR1 and CDR2 sequences are SGHRS and YFSETQ. The CDR3 DNA is TGCGCCAGCAGATCGACTAGCGGGAGGGACGGGAACAATGAGCAGTTCTTC. As protein: CASRSTSGRDGNNEQFF. Based on the CDR3 plus reference TRBV5-1 and TRBJ2-1, the full variable domain is KAGVTQTPRYLIKTRGQQVTLSCSPISGHRSVSWYQQTPGQGLQFLFEYFSETQRNKGNFPGRFSGRQFSNSRSEMNVSTLELGDSALYLCASRSTSGRDGNNEQFFGPGTRLTVL.

This clonotype was found a few times. This sequence joins TRBV10-3 and TRBJ2-7; D is possibly TRBD1 or TRBD2 (5 bases each). The CDR3 is 13 residues long. Germline CDR1 is ENHRY and CDR2 is SYGVKD. Trimming left V 6 bases short and J 4 bases short, with 13 bases between. The CDR3 DNA sequence: TGTGCCATCAGGTCGGGACGGATATACGAGCAGTACTTC. Its protein is CAIRSGRIYEQYF.

The chain carries TRBV3-1 and TRBJ2-2; D is perhaps TRBD1 or TRBD2 (5 bases each). With 2 bases removed from V and 3 bases from J, the gap between germline ends came to 13 bases. The CDR3 length is 16 residues. Germline-derived CDR1 and CDR2 are LGHDT and YNNKEL (reference sequence). DNA for the CDR3: TGTGCCAGCAGCCAAAATCGGGGCCCCGACACCGGGGAGCTGTTTTTT. Protein: CASSQNRGPDTGELFF.

This clonotype occurred a few times. The rearrangement joins TRBV18 to TRBJ2-3, with TRBD2 as a possible D gene (6 bases). CDR3 length: 15 residues. Germline-derived CDR1 and CDR2 are KGHSH and LQKENI. The V and J ends lost 5 bases and 0 bases respectively, with 12 bases between them. This CDR3 reads CASSFTGTSTDTQYF. The CDR3 DNA is TGTGCCAGCTCATTCACCGGGACTAGCACAGATACGCAGTATTTT.

The sample holds a few counts of this clonotype. J is TRBJ2-1 and V is TRBV12-3 or TRBV12-4; 13 bases map to TRBD2. The CDR3 is 16 residues long. The V and J ends lost 5 bases and 4 bases, in that order; junction bases with no gene match: 5. The CDR3 region has the DNA TGTGCCAGCAGTACGACTAGCGGGGGGCGGTACAATGAGCAGTTCTTC. Residues: CASSTTSGGRYNEQFF.

This clonotype was counted many times. V gene TRBV7-9 combines with J gene TRBJ2-3, with a possible D match to TRBD1 (5 bases). The CDR3 is 11 amino acids. Germline CDR1 SEHNR, CDR2 FQNEAQ (reference sequence). The V gene lost 7 bases and the J gene lost 4 bases, with 6 bases spanning the gap. CDR3 sequence reads: CASKGADTQYF. CDR3 DNA sequence: TGTGCCAGCAAAGGGGCAGATACGCAGTATTTT.

Written as DNA, the CDR3 is TGCGCCAGCAGCCAAGATTATACCGGGACAATTAACGCCGGGGAGCTGTTTTTT. It codes for CASSQDYTGTINAGELFF. The chain combines TRBV4-1 with TRBJ2-2, with TRBD1 as a possible D gene (6 bases). Trimming left V 0 bases short and J 6 bases short, with 20 bases between. Per the germline V gene, CDR1 is MGHRA and CDR2 is YSYEKL. CDR3 length equals 18 residues.

V gene TRBV3-1 combines with J gene TRBJ1-2, with D unresolved. The germline V gene encodes CDR1 LGHDT and CDR2 YNNKEL (reference sequence). CDR3 length equals 15 residues. The V end lost 0 bases, the J end lost 1 base, and 9 bases lay between the germline ends. The CDR3 loop reads CASSQEAQINYGYTF. The CDR3 region has the DNA TGTGCCAGCAGCCAAGAGGCACAGATTAACTATGGCTACACCTTC.

V usage is TRBV6-1 and J usage is TRBJ1-1; D is undetermined. Germline loops: CDR1 MNHNS, CDR2 SASEGT. The germline V and J ends were trimmed by 6 bases and 0 bases, with 11 bases remaining between them. The CDR3 spans 14 residues. CDR3: CASRSTEMNTEAFF. CDR3 nucleotides: TGTGCCAGCAGATCGACGGAAATGAACACTGAAGCTTTCTTT.

The chain carries TRBV12-3 or TRBV12-4 and TRBJ1-5, with no clear D. V gave up 4 bases and J gave up 0 bases, with 7 bases separating them. This CDR3 comprises 14 residues. CDR3 sequence reads: CASSSTDSNQPQHF. DNA for the CDR3: TGTGCCAGCAGTTCGACGGATAGCAATCAGCCCCAGCATTTT.

The J gene is TRBJ1-5, the V gene TRBV6-5; D unclear. CDR3 length: 15 amino acids. The germline gives CDR1 MNHEY, CDR2 SVGAGI. The V and J ends lost 4 bases and 3 bases respectively, with 13 bases between them. The DNA of the CDR3 is TGTGCCAGCAGTTCCAGAGGACTTAACAATCAGCCCCAGCATTTT. Its translation is CASSSRGLNNQPQHF.

This clonotype was observed at least ten times. The gene calls are TRBV3-1 and TRBJ2-1, with 14 bases identical to TRBD2. J lost 12 bases, V lost 0 bases, and 10 bases had no gene match. CDR3 length equals 17 residues. Germline CDR1 and CDR2: LGHDT and YNNKEL (reference sequence). CDR3 protein: CASSQDLGTSGSGVQFF. The CDR3, as DNA: TGTGCCAGCAGCCAAGATTTGGGGACTAGCGGGAGCGGAGTGCAGTTCTTC.

V usage is TRBV12-3 or TRBV12-4 and J usage is TRBJ2-1, with TRBD2 matching 15 bases. CDR3 length: 17 residues. With 6 bases clipped from V and 7 bases from J, the junction kept 10 bases outside the gene matches. The CDR3 sequence is CASSSPSGLAGGNEQFF. The CDR3 bases are TGTGCCAGCAGCTCCCCATCGGGACTAGCGGGAGGTAATGAGCAGTTCTTC.

J is TRBJ2-3 and V is TRBV9, with 7 bases aligning to TRBD2. This CDR3 spans 15 amino acids. Germline values: CDR1 SGDLS, CDR2 YYNGEE. V lost 2 bases, J lost 1 base, and 4 bases stayed unmatched. CDR3 protein: CASSVGLGGTDTQYF. The CDR3 bases are TGTGCCAGCAGCGTTGGACTAGGAGGCACAGATACGCAGTATTTT.